The clone carrying this T cell receptor (beta chain) has only one observation. Its matching antigen is unknown. Donors were Caucasian adults residing in Nashville, Tennessee, USA. At deep level, the assay was performed. In the authors' methods: Junction-only sequences produced by ImmunoSEQ had no quality scores, so filtering differed. Repertoires were generated with immunoSEQ multiplex PCR, while TCRdb's copy carries only in-frame clones and drops some. The V and J calls and clone size are taken from that table; D and trimming were inferred from the DNA. The sample comprises 450,000 to 500,000 clones, over 75% of which are singletons, and about 13% rests with the top ten. The entry originates in a study of shared clonotypes between healthy human individuals. Findings and limits, study-wide: Among donors, the sharing of clonotypes was expected to be influenced by sequencing depth.

V lost 5 bases to trimming and J lost 5 bases, with 10 bases between them. CDR1 is SGHAT, CDR2 FQNNGV, per germline. The CDR3 has 13 amino acids. Sequencing was performed on PBMCs. The receptor's source is a woman in her thirties or forties in good health. Some clones in this sample may be carry-over from other donors' samples. The chain joins TRBV11-2 to TRBJ2-1, with D unclear. Here the CDR3 reads CASSPGLNNEQFF. Here the CDR3 DNA reads TGTGCCAGCAGCCCCGGGTTAAACAATGAGCAGTTCTTC.